This T cell receptor (beta chain) came from a study of cytomegalovirus exposure and HLA in healthy donors. Primers for the PCR totalled 60 Vbeta and 13 Jbeta. The protocol was immunoSEQ multiplex PCR, while the TCRdb copy is restricted to in-frame clones and leaves out a portion. Seen in this sample are roughly 73,000 clones; the ten most common clones hold roughly an eighth. The V gene's germline CDR1 is SGHAT and CDR2 FQNNGV. With 4 bases removed from V and 1 base from J, the gap between germline ends came to 13 bases. The CDR3 is 16 amino acids. The chain has TRBV11-2 and TRBJ2-2; tentatively, D is TRBD1 (5 bases). The sequence was obtained from a man aged 50 to 59 in good health and CMV-seropositive. Sequenced sample: PBMCs. The CDR3 nucleotides are TGTGCCAGCAGCTCCATACTTACAGGGAACACCGGGGAGCTGTTTTTT. It codes for CASSSILTGNTGELFF.